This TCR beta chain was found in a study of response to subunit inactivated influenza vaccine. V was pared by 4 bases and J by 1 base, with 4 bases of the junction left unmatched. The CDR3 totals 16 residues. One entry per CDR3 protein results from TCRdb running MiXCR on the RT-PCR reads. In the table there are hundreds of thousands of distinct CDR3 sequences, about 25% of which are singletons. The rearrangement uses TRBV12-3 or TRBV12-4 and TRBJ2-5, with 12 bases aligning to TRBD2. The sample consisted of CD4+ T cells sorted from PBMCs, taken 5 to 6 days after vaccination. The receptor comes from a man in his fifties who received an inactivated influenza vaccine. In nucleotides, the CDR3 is TGTGCCAGCAGTTGGCTAGCGGGAGGGGGCCAAGAGACCCAGTACTTC. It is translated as CASSWLAGGGQETQYF.